What follows are 5 T cell receptor beta chains derived from one specimen sequenced in a study of blood T cell repertoires in COVID-19. The protocol was immunoSEQ multiplex PCR, while the TCRdb copy is restricted to in-frame clones and leaves out a portion. The repertoire consists of tens of thousands of clones, with 85% to 90% occurring once and the leading ten covering under 4%. The specimen sequenced was peripheral blood. The receptors come from a man between 50 and 59 years old with active COVID-19.

This chain connects TRBV5-4 to TRBJ2-2; 7 nucleotides match TRBD1. The CDR3 spans 16 residues. Germline V gene data show CDR1 as SGHNT and CDR2 as YYREEE (reference sequence). Trimming at V came to 0 bases and at J to 7 bases, leaving 9 bases not matched to a gene. In DNA, the CDR3 is TGTGCCAGCAGCTTGGACTGGGGACAGTTGAACGGGGAGCTGTTTTTT. This encodes CASSLDWGQLNGELFF. Based on the CDR3 plus reference TRBV5-4 and TRBJ2-2, the full variable domain is ETGVTQSPTHLIKTRGQQVTLRCSSQSGHNTVSWYQQALGQGPQFIFQYYREEENGRGNFPPRFSGLQFPNYSSELNVNALELDDSALYLCASSLDWGQLNGELFFGEGSRLTVL.

The chain is built from TRBV15 and TRBJ2-7; weak D call: TRBD2 (6 bases). The germline V gene encodes CDR1 LNHNV and CDR2 YYDKDF (reference sequence). The CDR3 loop spans 15 amino acids. Trimming pared 0 bases from V and 0 bases from J, leaving 9 bases between. The CDR3 is CATSRDASVSYEQYF. CDR3 coding DNA: TGTGCCACCAGCAGAGATGCTAGCGTCTCCTACGAGCAGTACTTC.

This clone was counted between two and nine times. The V gene is TRBV6-5, the J gene TRBJ1-5, with unresolved D. This CDR3 has 13 amino acids. Looked up from germline, CDR1 is MNHEY and CDR2 is SVGAGI. V gave up 5 bases and J gave up 1 base, with 6 bases separating them. In DNA form, the CDR3 reads TGTGCCAGCAGTCCATTGAGCAATCAGCCCCAGCATTTT. Amino acids: CASSPLSNQPQHF.

The rearrangement links TRBV9 to TRBJ2-7, with a possible D match to TRBD1 (6 bases). CDR3 length: 15 amino acids. V was trimmed by 0 bases and J by 2 bases, leaving 12 bases between them. Germline loops: CDR1 SGDLS, CDR2 YYNGEE. The CDR3 nucleotides read TGTGCCAGCAGCGTAGATCAGGGGTCGGCCTACGAGCAGTACTTC. Protein: CASSVDQGSAYEQYF.

The CDR3 spells CASSYGDRDHEQYF. CDR3 bases: TGTGCCAGCAGTTACGGAGACAGGGACCACGAGCAGTACTTC. The genes are TRBV6-2 or TRBV6-3 and TRBJ2-7; 7 bases are shared with TRBD1. The germline V gene has CDR1 MNHEY and CDR2 SVGEGT. CDR3 size: 14 residues. Losses at the gene ends were 2 bases for V and 5 bases for J; bases not matched to a gene: 6.